Below, one T cell receptor beta chain is given with its context. Its target is unknown. Germline values: CDR1 MDHEN, CDR2 SYDVKM. The CDR3 is made up of 13 amino acids. V lost 6 bases and J lost 2, with 11 bases in between. Amplification used 52 TRBV primers and 13 TRBJ primers. Assay: immunoSEQ multiplex PCR; the TCRdb copy retains only in-frame clones and omits some. The top ten hold 1.5% to 1.7% of the sample, which has about 30,000 clones, under 95% seen once. These data come from a study of regulatory T cells. Patients, 2 to 39 years old, had expanded memory T-cell proportions. Regulatory (CD25-high CD127-low) and conventional (CD25-low CD127-high) CD4+ T cells were sorted separately. General study points: Hydrophobic residues at CDR3 positions 6 and 7 were enriched in conventional CD4+ T cells of CD3G-deficient patients. Patient repertoires had restricted TRB V-J pairs and skewed V and J usage, most in Tregs.

This chain links TRBV28 with TRBJ2-7, with a possible D match to TRBD1 (6 bases). The sample was conventional CD4+ T cells sorted from blood. The TCR was taken from a person under 35 with CD3G deficiency. The CDR3 spells CASSNTGTYEQYF. The CDR3 DNA sequence: TGTGCCAGCAGCAACACAGGGACCTACGAGCAGTACTTC.